These T cell receptor beta chains were read from a single sample in a study of T cell changes during pregnancy in multiple sclerosis. Sequenced by immunoSEQ multiplex PCR; TCRdb stores in-frame clones only, minus some. Here the sample spans about 40,000 clones, 91% being singletons. Material: CD8+ T cells from peripheral blood mononuclear cells, obtained before pregnancy. These receptors originate from a female donor with multiple sclerosis, enrolled in a pregnancy study. Each CDR3 is given with its conserved first and last residue. Fields, in order: CDR3 protein, CDR3 DNA, V gene, CDR3 length, J gene, D gene, clone size. A D gene is named only where the DNA matches it firmly. The size entry is marked missing in some rows and otherwise reads once, few, many or a size class.

CASSPGQGTDTQYF,TGTGCCAGCAGCCCCGGACAGGGGACAGATACGCAGTATTTT,TRBV5-6,14,TRBJ2-3,TRBD1,-
CASVGSARHLFF,TGTGCCAGCGTGGGTTCCGCCCGACATCTGTTTTTT,TRBV2,12,TRBJ1-4,-,once
CASGPTGAGGNTIYF,TGTGCCAGCGGCCCGACAGGCGCCGGGGGAAACACCATATATTTT,TRBV2,15,TRBJ1-3,-,-
CASSPSRGQGSYEQYF,TGTGCCAGCAGTCCATCGAGGGGACAGGGGTCATACGAGCAGTACTTC,TRBV28,16,TRBJ2-7,TRBD1,-
CASSLLTGQPYEQYF,TGTGCCAGCAGTTTGTTGACAGGGCAACCCTACGAGCAGTACTTC,TRBV28,15,TRBJ2-7,TRBD1,-
CASSGTGYTEAFF,TGTGCCAGTAGTGGGACAGGCTACACTGAAGCTTTCTTT,TRBV19,13,TRBJ1-1,TRBD1,-
CAGTSGEKPYEQYF,TGTGCCGGCACCTCAGGGGAAAAGCCCTACGAGCAGTACTTC,TRBV6-1,14,TRBJ2-7,-,-
CASSLGGQGDWETQYF,TGCGCCAGCAGCTTAGGGGGACAGGGGGATTGGGAGACCCAGTACTTC,TRBV5-1,16,TRBJ2-5,TRBD1,-
CASSFLVSQETQYF,TGTGCCAGCAGCTTTCTAGTCTCTCAAGAGACCCAGTACTTC,TRBV11-2,14,TRBJ2-5,-,-
CASSIGAGNQPQHF,TGTGCCAGTAGTATAGGGGCCGGCAATCAGCCCCAGCATTTT,TRBV19,14,TRBJ1-5,-,-
CASSLPLDRVITDTQYF,TGCGCCAGCAGCTTGCCATTGGACAGGGTGATCACAGATACGCAGTATTTT,TRBV5-1,17,TRBJ2-3,TRBD1,-
CASSPSDRRHNEQFF,TGTGCCAGCAGCCCAAGTGACAGGCGACACAATGAGCAGTTCTTC,TRBV14,15,TRBJ2-1,-,-
CASSLPTRHGGIKYEQYF,TGTGCCAGCAGTTTACCCACGAGGCATGGCGGGATTAAATACGAGCAGTACTTC,TRBV28,18,TRBJ2-7,-,once
CATSREAGDGPDTQYF,TGTGCCACCAGCAGAGAAGCGGGAGACGGCCCAGATACGCAGTATTTT,TRBV15,16,TRBJ2-3,TRBD2,-
CASSLYRGARDYGYTF,TGTGCCAGCTCACTATACAGGGGCGCAAGGGACTATGGCTACACCTTC,TRBV18,16,TRBJ1-2,TRBD1,once
CASSVRGGNTGELFF,TGTGCCAGTAGTGTGCGGGGTGGGAACACCGGGGAGCTGTTTTTT,TRBV19,15,TRBJ2-2,-,once
CASSDEKTGGSLYGYTF,TGTGCCAGCAGTGATGAGAAGACAGGGGGATCGCTTTATGGCTACACCTTC,TRBV2,17,TRBJ1-2,TRBD1,-
CASRPTGLSGANVLTF,TGTGCCAGCAGGCCCACAGGGCTATCTGGGGCCAACGTCCTGACTTTC,TRBV7-3,16,TRBJ2-6,-,-
CASGYGLEYEQYF,TGCGCCAGCGGCTACGGACTAGAATACGAGCAGTACTTC,TRBV4-1,13,TRBJ2-7,TRBD2,-
CSVWLDEQFF,TGCAGCGTTTGGCTGGATGAGCAGTTCTTC,TRBV29-1,10,TRBJ2-1,-,-
CASSSGTGGTYEQYF,TGTGCCAGCAGTTCTGGGACAGGAGGAACCTACGAGCAGTACTTC,TRBV28,15,TRBJ2-7,TRBD1,once
CASSALGLAGPRWETQYF,TGCGCCAGCAGCGCGCTAGGACTAGCGGGACCAAGGTGGGAGACCCAGTACTTC,TRBV5-1,18,TRBJ2-5,TRBD2,-
CATSRGAGESSPTDTQYF,TGTGCCACCAGCAGAGGTGCGGGAGAGTCCTCCCCTACAGATACGCAGTATTTT,TRBV15,18,TRBJ2-3,TRBD2,-
CASSYSLFGVGYTF,TGTGCCAGCAGTTACTCGCTGTTCGGGGTTGGCTACACCTTC,TRBV6-5,14,TRBJ1-2,-,many